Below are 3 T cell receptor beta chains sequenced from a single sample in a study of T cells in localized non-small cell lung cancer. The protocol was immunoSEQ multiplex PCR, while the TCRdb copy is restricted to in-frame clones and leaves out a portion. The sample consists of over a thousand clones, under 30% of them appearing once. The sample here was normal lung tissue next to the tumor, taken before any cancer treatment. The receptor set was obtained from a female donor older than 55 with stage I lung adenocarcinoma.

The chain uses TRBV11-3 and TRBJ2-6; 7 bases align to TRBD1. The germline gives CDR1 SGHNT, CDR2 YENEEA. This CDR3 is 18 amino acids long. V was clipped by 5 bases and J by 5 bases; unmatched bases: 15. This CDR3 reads CASSNRGKQQSRANVLTF. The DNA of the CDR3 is TGTGCCAGCAGCAACAGGGGCAAGCAACAAAGTCGGGCCAACGTCCTGACTTTC.

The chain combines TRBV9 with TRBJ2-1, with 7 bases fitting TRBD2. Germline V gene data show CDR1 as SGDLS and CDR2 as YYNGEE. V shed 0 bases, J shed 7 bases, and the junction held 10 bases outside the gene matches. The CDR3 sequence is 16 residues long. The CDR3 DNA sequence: TGTGCCAGCAGCGTAGCCGCGGGGGTTTATGGGAATGAGCAGTTCTTC. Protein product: CASSVAAGVYGNEQFF.

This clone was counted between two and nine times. The CDR3 spells CASSVVQGGQETQYF. The CDR3 region has the DNA TGTGCCAGCAGCGTAGTGCAAGGGGGCCAAGAGACCCAGTACTTC. The V call is TRBV9, the J call TRBJ2-5; TRBD1 is a possible D gene (6 bases). The ends were cut back, 0 bases at V and 1 base at J, with 10 bases in the middle. The CDR3 covers 15 residues. Germline-derived CDR1 and CDR2 are SGDLS and YYNGEE.